Listed below are T cell receptor beta chains from one sample, sequenced in a study of blood T cell repertoires in COVID-19. The assay was immunoSEQ multiplex PCR, and TCRdb's table has in-frame clones only and misses some. The profile shows tens of thousands of clones, 88% of them singletons. Sequenced sample: peripheral blood. These TCRs come from a human donor in a cohort sampled during active COVID-19. The CDR3 runs from the conserved cysteine through the conserved F or W. Fields, in order: clone size, V gene, D gene, J gene, CDR3 DNA, CDR3 protein. The D gene is left open where the match is weak. Not all rows give a size; the values are once, few, many and, for expanded clones, a class.

clone_size: -; v_call: TRBV12-5; d_call: TRBD1; j_call: TRBJ2-5; cdr3_nt: TGTGCTAGTGGTCCGGACAGGGCTGACCAGCACTTC; cdr3_aa: CASGPDRADQHF
clone_size: -; v_call: TRBV5-4; d_call: TRBD1; j_call: TRBJ1-4; cdr3_nt: TGTGCCAGCAGCTGGGGACAGGGGGCTAGTGAAAAACTGTTTTTT; cdr3_aa: CASSWGQGASEKLFF
clone_size: -; v_call: TRBV9; d_call: TRBD1; j_call: TRBJ1-2; cdr3_nt: TGTGCCAGCAGCGTAGATTGGACAGGGTCTGACTATGGCTACACCTTC; cdr3_aa: CASSVDWTGSDYGYTF
clone_size: -; v_call: TRBV7-2; d_call: -; j_call: TRBJ2-7; cdr3_nt: TGTGCCAGCAGCTTGGAAAGGGACTCCGAACAGTACTTC; cdr3_aa: CASSLERDSEQYF
clone_size: -; v_call: TRBV29-1; d_call: -; j_call: TRBJ1-2; cdr3_nt: TGCAGCGTTGACGGTACAGGGTGGCGCTACACCTTC; cdr3_aa: CSVDGTGWRYTF
clone_size: -; v_call: TRBV15; d_call: -; j_call: TRBJ1-1; cdr3_nt: TGTGCCACCAACCCGGGGTTGGGTGAGGGGGTGAACACTGAAGCTTTCTTT; cdr3_aa: CATNPGLGEGVNTEAFF
clone_size: -; v_call: TRBV6-6; d_call: TRBD2; j_call: TRBJ2-1; cdr3_nt: TGTGCCAGCAGTCGGGGGGGAGTAGACCTCTCCTACAATGAGCAGTTCTTC; cdr3_aa: CASSRGGVDLSYNEQFF
clone_size: -; v_call: TRBV4-2; d_call: -; j_call: TRBJ1-1; cdr3_nt: TGTGCCAGCAGCCTTCGGCGGGCCATGAGGAACACTGAAGCTTTCTTT; cdr3_aa: CASSLRRAMRNTEAFF
clone_size: once; v_call: TRBV2; d_call: TRBD1; j_call: TRBJ1-6; cdr3_nt: TGTGCCAGCAGTGGGGGACAGGGGCCGGGGCCCCTCCACTTT; cdr3_aa: CASSGGQGPGPLHF
clone_size: -; v_call: TRBV5-1; d_call: TRBD2; j_call: TRBJ2-1; cdr3_nt: TGCGCCAGCAGCTTTAGCGGGGGGGTTTACAATGAGCAGTTCTTC; cdr3_aa: CASSFSGGVYNEQFF
clone_size: few; v_call: TRBV19; d_call: TRBD2; j_call: TRBJ2-1; cdr3_nt: TGTGCCAGTAGTATAGGGACTAGCGGGAGCAATGAGCAGTTCTTC; cdr3_aa: CASSIGTSGSNEQFF
clone_size: -; v_call: TRBV7-2; d_call: -; j_call: TRBJ1-2; cdr3_nt: TGTGCCAGCAGCTTGAATGGCAATAACTATGGCTACACCTTC; cdr3_aa: CASSLNGNNYGYTF
clone_size: -; v_call: TRBV30; d_call: -; j_call: TRBJ2-1; cdr3_nt: TGTGCCTGGACCAGACCAGGGAACAATTTTGGGAATGAGCAGTTCTTC; cdr3_aa: CAWTRPGNNFGNEQFF
clone_size: few; v_call: TRBV30; d_call: -; j_call: TRBJ1-1; cdr3_nt: TGTGCCTGGAGTATGGTCCGGACAGTCATGAACACTGAAGCTTTCTTT; cdr3_aa: CAWSMVRTVMNTEAFF
clone_size: -; v_call: TRBV14; d_call: -; j_call: TRBJ2-1; cdr3_nt: TGTGCCAGCAGCCAACGGGAGCCCCTTTACAATGAGCAGTTCTTC; cdr3_aa: CASSQREPLYNEQFF
clone_size: -; v_call: TRBV18; d_call: TRBD2; j_call: TRBJ2-3; cdr3_nt: TGTGCCAGCTCACCACAGATAGCGGGGCCAACCCAGAAAGCAGATACGCAGTATTTT; cdr3_aa: CASSPQIAGPTQKADTQYF
clone_size: -; v_call: TRBV6-5; d_call: TRBD1; j_call: TRBJ1-2; cdr3_nt: TGTGCCACCGGGGGACAGGGGGCGCGTGGCTACACCTTC; cdr3_aa: CATGGQGARGYTF
clone_size: -; v_call: TRBV4-2; d_call: TRBD2; j_call: TRBJ2-7; cdr3_nt: TGTGCCAGCAGCCAAGATAGACTAGCCTACTACGAGCAGTACTTC; cdr3_aa: CASSQDRLAYYEQYF
clone_size: -; v_call: TRBV3-1/TRBV3-2; d_call: -; j_call: TRBJ1-2; cdr3_nt: TGTGCCAGCAGCCAAGGGAGGGACGTGGGCTACACCTTC; cdr3_aa: CASSQGRDVGYTF
clone_size: once; v_call: TRBV7-2; d_call: -; j_call: TRBJ2-7; cdr3_nt: TGTGCCAGCAGCCCTTACATAACCTACGAGCAGTACTTC; cdr3_aa: CASSPYITYEQYF
clone_size: -; v_call: TRBV7-9; d_call: TRBD1; j_call: TRBJ2-2; cdr3_nt: TGTGCCAGCAGCTTTTTTACAGGGGGTGGCACCGGGGAGCTGTTTTTT; cdr3_aa: CASSFFTGGGTGELFF
clone_size: -; v_call: TRBV7-9; d_call: -; j_call: TRBJ2-3; cdr3_nt: TGTGCCAGCAGCTCGGCTGTAGGGGGAAGCACAGATACGCAGTATTTT; cdr3_aa: CASSSAVGGSTDTQYF
clone_size: -; v_call: TRBV12-3/TRBV12-4; d_call: -; j_call: TRBJ1-2; cdr3_nt: TGTGCCAGCAGACCGGCGGGGGCGGGTGGCTACACCTTC; cdr3_aa: CASRPAGAGGYTF
clone_size: -; v_call: TRBV3-1/TRBV3-2; d_call: -; j_call: TRBJ1-3; cdr3_nt: TGTGCCAGCAGCCAAGATGAGGGAAACACCATATATTTT; cdr3_aa: CASSQDEGNTIYF
clone_size: once; v_call: TRBV28; d_call: TRBD2; j_call: TRBJ2-2; cdr3_nt: TGTGCCAGCAGTGGGACTAGCCAGGAGGGCGGGGAGCTGTTTTTT; cdr3_aa: CASSGTSQEGGELFF
clone_size: -; v_call: TRBV9; d_call: TRBD1; j_call: TRBJ2-3; cdr3_nt: TGTGCCAGCAGCGAGCGACAGGGCAAGGAGGTAGATACGCAGTATTTT; cdr3_aa: CASSERQGKEVDTQYF
clone_size: -; v_call: TRBV28; d_call: TRBD2; j_call: TRBJ2-7; cdr3_nt: TGTGCCAGCAGTTTAATACTAGCGGGGCCCTACGAGCAGTACTTC; cdr3_aa: CASSLILAGPYEQYF
clone_size: -; v_call: TRBV9; d_call: TRBD2; j_call: TRBJ2-3; cdr3_nt: TGTGCCAGCAGCCCCGGGACTAGCATTGGGCAGTATTTT; cdr3_aa: CASSPGTSIGQYF
clone_size: -; v_call: TRBV25-1; d_call: -; j_call: TRBJ1-3; cdr3_nt: TGTGCCAGCAGTGGCAGCGACAGTAGATATTTT; cdr3_aa: CASSGSDSRYF
clone_size: -; v_call: TRBV29-1; d_call: -; j_call: TRBJ2-5; cdr3_nt: TGCAGCGTTGAGCGGGGAAGTGTCCAAGAGACCCAGTACTTC; cdr3_aa: CSVERGSVQETQYF
clone_size: -; v_call: TRBV5-1; d_call: TRBD1; j_call: TRBJ2-2; cdr3_nt: TGCGCCAGCAGCTTTCTTACCGGGACAGGGGAGACCGGGGAGCTGTTTTTT; cdr3_aa: CASSFLTGTGETGELFF
clone_size: -; v_call: TRBV15; d_call: -; j_call: TRBJ2-1; cdr3_nt: TGTGCCACCAGCAGAGAGCACGGACTATCGGGCGGGGGCCCCTCGTCCTACAATGAGCAGTTCTTC; cdr3_aa: CATSREHGLSGGGPSSYNEQFF
clone_size: few; v_call: TRBV6-5; d_call: TRBD1; j_call: TRBJ2-7; cdr3_nt: TGTGCCAGCAGCGGGACAGGGGTTGGATACGAGCAGTACTTC; cdr3_aa: CASSGTGVGYEQYF
clone_size: -; v_call: TRBV9; d_call: TRBD1; j_call: TRBJ1-1; cdr3_nt: TGTGCCAGCAGTTTAAACTCCGGGACAGTATCCACTGAAGCTTTCTTT; cdr3_aa: CASSLNSGTVSTEAFF
clone_size: -; v_call: TRBV28; d_call: -; j_call: TRBJ1-6; cdr3_nt: TGTGCCAGCAGTTTAGTTTGGCAGGGCTTAAGCTCCTATAATTCACCCCTCCACTTT; cdr3_aa: CASSLVWQGLSSYNSPLHF
clone_size: -; v_call: TRBV19; d_call: -; j_call: TRBJ1-6; cdr3_nt: TGTGCCAGTAGTACAGGGATAGGTAATTCACCCCTCCACTTT; cdr3_aa: CASSTGIGNSPLHF
clone_size: few; v_call: TRBV11-1; d_call: -; j_call: TRBJ2-7; cdr3_nt: TGTGCCAGCAGCCAAAACTATGGCCGCCCTACCGACGAGCAGTACTTC; cdr3_aa: CASSQNYGRPTDEQYF
clone_size: -; v_call: TRBV13; d_call: -; j_call: TRBJ1-6; cdr3_nt: TGTGCCAGCAGCCAAGGACTTAAACTAAGTGGTTCACCCCTCCACTTT; cdr3_aa: CASSQGLKLSGSPLHF
clone_size: -; v_call: TRBV10-1; d_call: TRBD2; j_call: TRBJ2-3; cdr3_nt: TGCGCCAGCAGCCCAAGGGGACTAGCTACAGATACGCAGTATTTT; cdr3_aa: CASSPRGLATDTQYF
clone_size: -; v_call: TRBV29-1; d_call: -; j_call: TRBJ1-3; cdr3_nt: TGCAGCGTTGAAACTAACGGAAACACCATATATTTT; cdr3_aa: CSVETNGNTIYF
clone_size: -; v_call: TRBV5-1; d_call: TRBD1; j_call: TRBJ2-5; cdr3_nt: TGCGCCAGCAGGACAGGGGTGGGGGAGACCCAGTACTTC; cdr3_aa: CASRTGVGETQYF
clone_size: -; v_call: TRBV3-1/TRBV3-2; d_call: TRBD1; j_call: TRBJ1-2; cdr3_nt: TGTGCCAGCAGCCTGACAGGGGATGGCTACACCTTC; cdr3_aa: CASSLTGDGYTF
clone_size: -; v_call: TRBV6-6; d_call: TRBD1; j_call: TRBJ1-2; cdr3_nt: TGTGCCAGCAGTTGGACAGGTGGGCGGAATGGCTACACCTTC; cdr3_aa: CASSWTGGRNGYTF
clone_size: -; v_call: TRBV29-1; d_call: -; j_call: TRBJ1-1; cdr3_nt: TGCAGCGCTGAAAGACACAAGATGAACACTGAAGCTTTCTTT; cdr3_aa: CSAERHKMNTEAFF
clone_size: few; v_call: TRBV10-1; d_call: -; j_call: TRBJ2-3; cdr3_nt: TGCGCCAGCAGTGACGGCGGATCAGATACGCAGTATTTT; cdr3_aa: CASSDGGSDTQYF
clone_size: -; v_call: TRBV6-4; d_call: -; j_call: TRBJ1-3; cdr3_nt: TGTGCCAGCAGTCCAACATTGACAGTTACTGGAAACACCATATATTTT; cdr3_aa: CASSPTLTVTGNTIYF
clone_size: -; v_call: TRBV5-4; d_call: TRBD1; j_call: TRBJ1-3; cdr3_nt: TGTGCCAGCAGCTCAGGTGGGACAGGGGCTAGCTCTGGAAACACCATATATTTT; cdr3_aa: CASSSGGTGASSGNTIYF